This paragraph reports one TCR beta chain. This sample is drawn from a study of CD4 T cells in relation to SARS-CoV-2 and coronaviruses. Deep TCR-beta sequencing used DNA from uncultured naive and memory CD4+ T cells. TCRdb keeps only in-frame clones here, not all; method: immunoSEQ multiplex PCR. There are roughly 36,000 clones in the sample; approximately 85% occur only once, and approximately 3% lies in the top ten. Sequenced input: memory CD4+ T cells from PBMCs. The sequence was collected from an adult with COVID-19.

CDR3 region: CASRSGDQPQHF. As DNA, the CDR3 is TGTGCCAGTAGGAGTGGGGATCAGCCCCAGCATTTT. This rearrangement joins TRBV19 to TRBJ1-5; D is undetermined. This CDR3 is 12 amino acids long. Germline CDR1 is LNHDA and CDR2 is SQIVND (reference sequence). The V end lost 6 bases, the J end lost 5 bases, and 8 bases lay between the germline ends. Using reference TRBV19 and TRBJ1-5 for the parts outside the CDR3, the full variable domain is DGGITQSPKYLFRKEGQNVTLSCEQNLNHDAMYWYRQDPGQGLRLIYYSQIVNDFQKGDIAEGYSVSREKKESFPLTVTSAQKNPTAFYLCASRSGDQPQHFGDGTRLSIL.